The source of this T cell receptor (beta chain) is a study of blood T cell repertoires in COVID-19. Looking at the study overall: Sites across the United States, Italy and Spain contributed samples from acute and convalescent COVID-19.

Trimming removed 0 bases from V and 6 bases from J; junction bases left unmatched: 12. This CDR3 contains 18 residues. The germline CDR1 and CDR2 sequences are SEHNR and FQNEAQ (reference sequence). Sequencing was performed with immunoSEQ multiplex PCR; in TCRdb, only in-frame clones are kept and a portion is missing. Here the sample spans 100,000 to 150,000 clones, about 84% being singletons. This clonotype originated in a human donor in a cohort sampled during active COVID-19. The chain couples TRBV7-9 to TRBJ2-1, with 9 bases fitting TRBD2. The sample comprised peripheral blood. For the CDR3, the DNA is TGTGCCAGCAGCTTAGCCGGGGTCCGGCTAGCGGGGTCCAATGAGCAGTTCTTC. Translating it yields CASSLAGVRLAGSNEQFF. Filled out from reference TRBV7-9 and TRBJ2-1, the complete variable domain reads DTGVSQNPRHKITKRGQNVTFRCDPISEHNRLYWYRQTLGQGPEFLTYFQNEAQLEKSRLLSDRFSAERPKGSFSTLEIQRTEQGDSAMYLCASSLAGVRLAGSNEQFFGPGTRLTVL.